This TCR beta chain was recorded in a study of shared clonotypes between healthy human individuals. Positively selected for CCR7, the CD45RO-negative cells used as naive CD8 cells excluded terminally differentiated effector memory CD45RA+ cells. Sequencing was at deep level. For every subset, genomic DNA was evenly distributed across several immunoSEQ plates. This table comes from immunoSEQ multiplex PCR, and its TCRdb copy is limited to in-frame clones, with some not included. The table shows roughly 1,800,000 clones, with about 95% occurring only once. The source material was naive CD8+ T cells sorted from blood. The receptor was isolated from a man aged 18 to 29 in good health.

The CDR3, as DNA: TGTGCCAGCAGTAAGGGGACAGGGGGGTCCCACGAGCAGTACTTC. This encodes CASSKGTGGSHEQYF. This chain links TRBV6-5 with TRBJ2-7; 11 bases match TRBD1. This CDR3 has 15 residues. The V gene end was trimmed by 5 bases and the J gene end by 5 bases; junction bases not matched to a gene: 8. Germline CDR1 is MNHEY and CDR2 is SVGAGI.